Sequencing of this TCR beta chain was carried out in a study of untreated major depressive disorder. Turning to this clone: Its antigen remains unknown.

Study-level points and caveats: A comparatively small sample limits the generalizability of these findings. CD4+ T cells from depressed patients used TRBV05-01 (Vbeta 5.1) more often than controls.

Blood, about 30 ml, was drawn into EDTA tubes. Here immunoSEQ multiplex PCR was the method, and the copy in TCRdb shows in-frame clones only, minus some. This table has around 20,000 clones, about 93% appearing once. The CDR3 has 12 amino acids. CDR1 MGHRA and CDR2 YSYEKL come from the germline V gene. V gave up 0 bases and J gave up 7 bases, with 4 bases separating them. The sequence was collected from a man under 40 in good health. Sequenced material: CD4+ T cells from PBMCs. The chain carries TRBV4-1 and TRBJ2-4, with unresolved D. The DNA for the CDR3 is TGCGCCAGCAGCCAAGAGGGGAACATTCAGTACTTC. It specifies CASSQEGNIQYF.